This T cell receptor (beta chain) was captured by sequencing in a study of T cells in Graves' hyperthyroidism and ophthalmopathy. Background on the study: Peripheral blood sampling occurred at initial diagnosis, before any treatment.

Fresh peripheral blood, approximately 9.7 ml, was the source of the PBMCs. General study results and limits: Using 13 V-J features, a model discriminated ophthalmopathy from stable hyperthyroidism.

RNA transcripts gave rise to amplified TCR beta CDR3 regions. The study used the HTBI primer set for a first-round RT-PCR of the TCR CDR3. Using its own MiXCR run on the multiplex PCR reads, TCRdb lists one record per CDR3 protein. The table has around 400,000 distinct CDR3 sequences, around 15% seen once. This clonotype was observed a few times. Its antigen is as yet unknown. Between the trimmed V and J ends, which lost 1 base and 0 bases, there was a span of 10 bases. From germline, CDR1 is SEHNR and CDR2 FQNEAQ (reference sequence). The CDR3 is 17 amino acids. The sample consisted of blood. This sequence was found in a woman aged 55-69 years with Graves' ophthalmopathy. The chain has TRBV7-9 and TRBJ2-6; no definite D call. This CDR3 reads CASSLGGIFSGANVLTF. The CDR3, as DNA: TGTGCCAGCAGCTTAGGGGGAATCTTCTCTGGGGCCAACGTCCTGACTTTC. Together with reference TRBV7-9 and TRBJ2-6, the CDR3 gives the full variable domain: DTGVSQNPRHKITKRGQNVTFRCDPISEHNRLYWYRQTLGQGPEFLTYFQNEAQLEKSRLLSDRFSAERPKGSFSTLEIQRTEQGDSAMYLCASSLGGIFSGANVLTFGAGSRLTVL.